What follows is one T cell receptor (beta chain) and its context. This sample is drawn from a study of blood T cell repertoires in COVID-19. Across the whole study: There were acute and convalescent COVID-19 samples, and they came from the United States, Italy and Spain. From T cells, B-cell-depleted T cells, or PBMCs came the material, which was cDNA or gDNA.

Germline CDR1 and CDR2: SGHVS and FQNEAQ. The CDR3 has 15 residues. The V end was cut by 1 base, the J end by 0 bases, with 9 bases between. In the authors' methods: Amplification from reference gene primers served as the basis for estimated nucleated cell counts. Libraries were prepared by immunoSEQ multiplex PCR; TCRdb keeps only in-frame clonotypes and omits some of them. V, J and clone size were drawn from that table, and D and trimming were deduced from the DNA. The table lists 140,000 to 150,000 clones, less than 90% of them singletons, with 30% to 45% in the top ten. This sequence joins TRBV7-8 and TRBJ1-2, with TRBD1 as a possible D gene (5 bases). This sequence was found in a human donor in a cohort sampled during active COVID-19. Sequenced input: peripheral blood. This CDR3 is CASSLGQPSNYGYTF. CDR3 coding DNA: TGTGCCAGCAGCTTAGGACAGCCATCTAACTATGGCTACACCTTC. Full variable domain (missing parts from reference TRBV7-8 and TRBJ1-2): GAGVSQSPRYKVAKRGQDVALRCDPISGHVSLFWYQQALGQGPEFLTYFQNEAQLDKSGLPSDRFFAERPEGSVSTLKIQRTQQEDSAVYLCASSLGQPSNYGYTFGSGTRLTVV.